Included here is one T cell receptor beta chain sequence, with context. No antigen is known for it. Germline V lookup: CDR1 MNHEY, CDR2 SVGAGI. This CDR3 spans 13 amino acids. V lost 6 bases and J 8 bases, leaving 14 bases between the germline ends. This sample was included in a study of PD-L1 blockade in urothelial cancer. About the study: Blood was subjected to analysis at 3 weeks (second dose) and 6 weeks following treatment start. General study points: Patients who had durable benefit saw their tumor-associated blood clones expand more at 3 weeks.

The table came from immunoSEQ multiplex PCR; TCRdb's copy has only in-frame clones and leaves some out. The sample contains 35,000 to 40,000 clones, about 80% of which appear only once. The gene calls are TRBV6-5 and TRBJ2-4; the D gene is possibly TRBD1 (5 bases). The source material was PBMCs, sampled around atezolizumab (anti-PD-L1) treatment. This sequence originates from a man between 65 and 79 years old with urothelial cancer. The CDR3 sequence is CASSQQEGDIQYF. The CDR3, as DNA: TGTGCCAGCAGCCAACAAGAAGGGGACATTCAGTACTTC.